This is a list of T cell receptor beta chains from one sample in a study of T-cell memory formation after mild COVID-19. In TCRdb, the 5' RACE reads were re-called with MiXCR into one record per CDR3 protein. The sample contains 90,000 to 120,000 distinct CDR3 sequences, roughly 14% of which appear only once. The sequencing input was PBMCs or a T cell subset sorted from them (not recorded which). All receptors come from a man between 18 and 35 years old who had mild COVID-19 (a few samples of this study predate the infection). Cell type and time point are not known. The CDR3 runs from the conserved cysteine through the conserved F or W. Fields, in order: D gene, J gene, clone size, V gene, CDR3 DNA, CDR3 protein. The D gene is left open where the match is weak. A row's size may be missing; if present it is once, few, many or a size class.

>TRBD1|TRBJ1-3|.|TRBV7-9
TGTGCCAGCAGCTTCCGACAGGGGGCGAGAAACACCATATATTTT
CASSFRQGARNTIYF
>.|TRBJ1-1|.|TRBV4-1
TGCGCCAGCAGCCAAGCCGCCCCTGGTCGACCTAACACTGAAGCTTTCTTT
CASSQAAPGRPNTEAFF
>.|TRBJ2-1|few|TRBV7-9
TGTGCCAGCAGCTCATGGGCGGGGAGCTCCTACAATGAGCAGTTCTTC
CASSSWAGSSYNEQFF
>.|TRBJ1-1|few|TRBV2
TGTGCCGTCGGGGTGCGGGGAACTGAAGCTTTCTTT
CAVGVRGTEAFF
>.|TRBJ2-7|.|TRBV6-6
TGTGCCAGCAGTTACGTTGGAGGCGAGCAGTACTTC
CASSYVGGEQYF
>.|TRBJ2-2|few|TRBV9
TGTGCCAGCGTACGGGTTTATACCGGGGAGCTGTTTTTT
CASVRVYTGELFF
>.|TRBJ2-6|few|TRBV4-3
TGCGCCAGCAGCCAAAAGGCGGTCTCTGGGGCCAACGTCCTGACTTTC
CASSQKAVSGANVLTF
>.|TRBJ1-5|.|TRBV6-1
TGTGCCAGCACCCAGGGATTCAGCAATCAGCCCCAGCATTTT
CASTQGFSNQPQHF
>.|TRBJ2-7|few|TRBV2
TGTGCCAGCACTCCTGGGGCAGGGTCCCACGAGCAGTACTTC
CASTPGAGSHEQYF
>TRBD2|TRBJ2-2|few|TRBV15
TGTGCCACCAGCAGCACCCCCGGGGGGGCTACCGGGGAGCTGTTTTTT
CATSSTPGGATGELFF
>.|TRBJ2-5|few|TRBV2
TGTGCCGGGGGACGGAAGCAAGAGACCCAGTACTTC
CAGGRKQETQYF
>TRBD1|TRBJ1-1|few|TRBV4-1
TGCGCCAGCAGCCTTACCCAGGGGGCCCTGATCCCTGAAGCTTTCTTT
CASSLTQGALIPEAFF
>TRBD1|TRBJ2-1|many|TRBV25-1
TGTGCCAGCAGTGAAATTAGATCCGGGACAGGGGATGAGCAGTTCTTC
CASSEIRSGTGDEQFF
>TRBD1|TRBJ2-1|.|TRBV19
TGTGCCAGTAGTATACCACAGGGACAGGTGCATGAGCAGTTCTTC
CASSIPQGQVHEQFF